This entry lists 3 T cell receptor beta chains sequenced from one sample in a study of blood T cell repertoires in COVID-19. The data were produced by immunoSEQ multiplex PCR, yet TCRdb's version contains in-frame clones alone and is incomplete. The sample lists approximately 81,000 clones, approximately 90% occurring once. The sequenced material came from peripheral blood. The receptors here all came from a man between 65 and 85 years old with active or convalescent COVID-19.

This chain connects TRBV6-5 to TRBJ1-5, with 10 bases lining up with TRBD1. The CDR3 sequence is 15 residues long. Germline CDR1 reads MNHEY; CDR2 reads SVGAGI. V shed 4 bases and J 7 bases; nucleotides not matched to a gene: 7. The CDR3 DNA sequence: TGTGCCAGCAGTTGGGAGGGACAGGGGTTGCAGCCCCAGCATTTT. Protein product: CASSWEGQGLQPQHF.

V gene TRBV10-1 combines with J gene TRBJ2-7, with TRBD2 matching over 8 bases. The CDR3 loop spans 16 amino acids. Trimming took 0 bases from V and 2 from J; bases not matched to a gene: 6. CDR1 is WNHNN, CDR2 SYGVQD, per germline (reference sequence). The CDR3 sequence is CASSESGRGGTYEQYF. CDR3 coding DNA: TGCGCCAGCAGTGAGTCCGGTCGGGGGGGAACCTACGAGCAGTACTTC.

The V call is TRBV12-3 or TRBV12-4, the J call TRBJ1-2, with D possibly being TRBD1 (6 bases). The CDR3 runs to 13 residues. V gave up 6 bases and J gave up 5 bases, with 13 bases separating them. The CDR3 DNA is TGTGCCAGCAGAGCTGACAGGATTTATGGCTACACCTTC. Protein sequence: CASRADRIYGYTF.